The 15 T cell receptor beta chains presented below share a single source sample, sequenced in a study of blood T cells in healthy people across ages. A second PCR of 7 to 11 cycles used a sample-barcoded 5' primer and a J-beta primer mix. One entry per CDR3 protein, called by TCRdb with MiXCR from the 5' RACE reads. The profile covers roughly 800,000 distinct CDR3 sequences, with 25% appearing a single time and more than 7.5% taken by the ten largest. This same sample was also part of a study on T cells of mothers and their children.

The sample was blood. All receptors derive from a boy between 5 and 17 years old in good health.

The chain is built from TRBV29-1 and TRBJ2-5; D is ambiguous. Germline V lookup: CDR1 SQVTM, CDR2 ANQGSEA. The CDR3 is 14 amino acids. The V end lost 3 bases, the J end lost 2 bases, and 13 bases lay between the germline ends. The CDR3 is CSVEWRLRQETQYF. The DNA of the CDR3 is TGCAGCGTTGAGTGGAGACTCCGACAAGAGACCCAGTACTTC.

The chain has TRBV4-2 and TRBJ1-4; unclear D gene. Germline loops: CDR1 LGHNA, CDR2 YNFKEQ. V was cut by 4 bases and J by 6 bases, with 12 bases left in between. The CDR3 loop spans 14 amino acids. CDR3 sequence (DNA): TGTGCCAGCAGCCCTAATCCCACGGATGAAAAACTGTTTTTT. It yields the protein CASSPNPTDEKLFF.

The rearrangement uses TRBV20-1 and TRBJ2-4, with no clear D. The CDR3 length is 15 residues. V was cut by 3 bases and J by 0 bases, with 12 bases left in between. CDR1 DFQATT and CDR2 SNEGSKA come from the germline V gene (reference sequence). In DNA form, the CDR3 reads TGCAGTGCTAGTATGACGGAGCTAGCCAAAAACATTCAGTACTTC. It codes for CSASMTELAKNIQYF.

This clonotype came up a few times. The chain employs TRBV24-1 and TRBJ2-2; D might be TRBD1 or TRBD2, each matching 5 bases. V was cut by 3 bases and J by 0 bases, with 16 bases left in between. Germline CDR1 and CDR2: KGHDR and SFDVKD. There are 18 residues in the CDR3. CDR3 DNA sequence: TGTGCCACCAGTGATCGTTTAGGGACGGCTCCGAACACCGGGGAGCTGTTTTTT. Translated: CATSDRLGTAPNTGELFF.

This clonotype has a handful of counts. The chain employs TRBV3-1 and TRBJ2-1; D is perhaps TRBD2 (7 bases). The V gene lost 4 bases and the J gene lost 9 bases, with 16 bases spanning the gap. The CDR3 has 14 residues. Germline V gene data show CDR1 as LGHDT and CDR2 as YNNKEL (reference sequence). CDR3 in amino acids: CASSPGQGRGEQFF. As DNA, the CDR3 is TGTGCCAGCAGCCCCGGGCAGGGGAGGGGTGAGCAGTTCTTC.

The chain combines TRBV10-3 with TRBJ1-1, with unresolved D. This CDR3 comprises 12 residues. Germline loops: CDR1 ENHRY, CDR2 SYGVKD. Trimming left V 5 bases short and J 7 bases short, with 11 bases between. The CDR3: CAISMGEGEAFF. CDR3 in DNA: TGTGCCATCAGTATGGGAGAGGGTGAAGCTTTCTTT.

This rearrangement joins TRBV20-1 to TRBJ2-1; TRBD2 is a possible D gene (5 bases). Germline loops: CDR1 DFQATT, CDR2 SNEGSKA (reference sequence). This CDR3 contains 14 residues. Trimming shortened V by 2 bases and J by 8 bases, and 16 bases separated the two germline ends. CDR3 DNA: TGCAGTGCTAGAACCCCCCTTAGCGACTATGAGCAGTTCTTC. This gives the protein CSARTPLSDYEQFF.

The rearrangement uses TRBV3-1 and TRBJ2-7; D gene uncertain. The germline gives CDR1 LGHDT, CDR2 YNNKEL (reference sequence). The CDR3 has 12 amino acids. Trimming removed 3 bases at V and 3 bases at J, with 6 bases between. CDR3 amino acids: CASSQNNYEQYF. In DNA, the CDR3 is TGTGCCAGCAGCCAGAACAACTACGAGCAGTACTTC.

This chain links TRBV28 with TRBJ2-5, with D perhaps matching TRBD2 (5 bases). The ends were cut back, 8 bases at V and 5 bases at J, with 15 bases in the middle. The V gene's germline CDR1 is MDHEN and CDR2 SYDVKM. This CDR3 has 13 amino acids. CDR3 residues: CASGPGIRETQYF. Written as DNA, the CDR3 is TGTGCCAGCGGCCCGGGAATAAGGGAGACCCAGTACTTC.

This clonotype showed up just a few times. The chain combines TRBV5-1 with TRBJ2-1, with D unclear. The J call may not be correct, given that the DNA end is closer to TRBJ2-7. CDR1 and CDR2 from the germline V gene are SGHRS and YFSETQ. This CDR3 is built from 13 residues. The CDR3 reads CASSFAGFYEQYF. The DNA for the CDR3 is TGCGCCAGCAGCTTTGCCGGGTTCTACGAGCAGTACTTC.

J is TRBJ2-3 and V is TRBV20-1; no firm D call. With 6 bases removed from V and 5 bases from J, the gap between germline ends came to 18 bases. This CDR3 is built from 14 residues. Germline V gene data show CDR1 as DFQATT and CDR2 as SNEGSKA (reference sequence). The CDR3 here is CSAFPRGRIDTQYF. The CDR3 nucleotides read TGCAGTGCCTTCCCGCGAGGTCGAATAGATACGCAGTATTTT.

The gene calls are TRBV4-1 and TRBJ2-5; 13 bases match TRBD2. TRBJ2-7 matches the DNA end more closely, so the J call is doubtful. The CDR3 is made up of 17 amino acids. Germline V CDR1 and CDR2: MGHRA, YSYEKL. For the CDR3, the DNA is TGCGCCAGCAGCCAAGAACCGAGGACTAGCGGGAGAGACGAGCAGTACTTC. Its protein product is CASSQEPRTSGRDEQYF.

This clonotype was recorded a few times. This sequence joins TRBV11-3 and TRBJ2-5, with D uncertain. V lost 5 bases and J 5 bases, leaving 15 bases between the germline ends. The CDR3 contains 14 residues. Germline CDR1 reads SGHNT; CDR2 reads YENEEA. CDR3 residues: CASSPGPSVETQYF. The CDR3, as DNA: TGTGCCAGCAGCCCAGGACCAAGCGTGGAGACCCAGTACTTC.

The chain carries TRBV29-1 and TRBJ1-1; possibly TRBD1 for D (6 bases). The CDR3 loop spans 13 amino acids. Germline V CDR1 and CDR2: SQVTM, ANQGSEA. With 7 bases removed from V and 3 bases from J, the gap between germline ends came to 15 bases. The CDR3 reads CSGTRGRDTEAFF. The CDR3 DNA follows: TGCAGCGGGACCAGGGGACGGGACACTGAAGCTTTCTTT.

The rearrangement links TRBV12-5 to TRBJ2-5, with D possibly TRBD2 on 6 matching bases. Looked up from germline, CDR1 is LGHNT and CDR2 is FRNRAP. Deletions cut 6 bases from V and 3 bases from J, with 14 bases between. The CDR3 covers 14 residues. CDR3 sequence reads: CASGTAEGKETQYF. The CDR3 coding sequence is TGTGCTAGTGGGACCGCGGAGGGGAAAGAGACCCAGTACTTC.